This entry is about one T cell receptor beta chain. Antigen: not known. The CDR3 loop spans 14 amino acids. CDR1 is KGHSH and CDR2 is LQKENI in the germline V gene. The V end was cut by 1 base, the J end by 4 bases, with 9 bases between. This record belongs to a study of T cells after yellow fever vaccination. Study results and caveats: Sorted repertoires could include abundant contaminating clonotypes from bulk cells.

TCRdb reanalysed the 5' RACE reads using MiXCR and keeps one entry per CDR3 protein. This table holds approximately 510,000 distinct CDR3 sequences, 21% found once. The receptor's source is a man between 18 and 29 years old who received the YFV17D yellow fever vaccine. The chain has TRBV18 and TRBJ2-3, with D unresolved. This material consisted of PBMCs, taken 20 to 25 days after the first yellow fever vaccination. CDR3 bases: TGTGCCAGCTCACCACAACATGGATCAGATACGCAGTATTTT. It translates to CASSPQHGSDTQYF.